This T cell receptor (beta chain) was sequenced in a study of vaccination effects on CD4 cells after COVID-19. As for the study in general: It was two doses of either the BNT162b2 or mRNA-1273 vaccine that participants received.

This clone showed up just a few times. Antigen unknown. CD4+ T cells specific for antigen were expanded with viral peptide pools by the ViraFEST assay before sequencing. Cells that had been cultured for approximately eleven days were the source of isolated CD4+ T cells. Vaccinees lacked prior SARS-CoV-2 infection and tested negative for nucleocapsid antibodies. The repertoire was sequenced with immunoSEQ multiplex PCR; TCRdb's copy has only in-frame clones and lacks some. The sample shows 70,000 or so clones, 78% of them seen only once. Germline CDR1 SGHTA, CDR2 FQGNSA. After removal of 5 bases from V and 7 bases from J, the junction contained 2 bases not matched to a gene. The CDR3 spans 13 residues.

This TCR was recovered from a human donor who received a COVID-19 vaccine. The sequences come from CD4+ T cells from PBMCs cultured with SARS-CoV-2 spike peptides, collected before COVID-19 vaccination. The J gene is TRBJ2-2, the V gene TRBV7-2; 9 bases are a match to TRBD1. CDR3 protein: CASSVTGGGELFF. In DNA form, the CDR3 reads TGTGCCAGCAGCGTGACAGGGGGCGGGGAGCTGTTTTTT.